The 14 T cell receptor beta chains below come from one sample, sequenced in a study of OX40 agonist ivuxolimab in advanced cancers. Using immunoSEQ multiplex PCR, the repertoire was profiled, and TCRdb retains in-frame clones only, with some absent. The repertoire holds approximately 79,000 clones, with roughly 86% as singletons. The sequenced sample was CD4+ or CD8+ T cells sorted from blood, obtained in a trial of the OX40 agonist ivuxolimab. The source of these receptors is an adult with an advanced solid tumor such as melanoma, head and neck, liver or kidney cancer.

This rearrangement joins TRBV9 to TRBJ1-5; 10 nucleotides line up with TRBD1. Germline lookup yields CDR1 SGDLS and CDR2 YYNGEE. Germline trimming cut 5 bases from V and 7 bases from J; bases unmatched to any gene: 6. This CDR3 comprises 14 residues. This chain's CDR3 is CASSIGDRGQPQHF. CDR3 nucleotides: TGTGCCAGCAGTATAGGGGACAGGGGCCAGCCCCAGCATTTT.

This clone was seen a single time. J is TRBJ2-1 and V is TRBV7-2; D is possibly TRBD2 (6 bases). Per the germline V gene, CDR1 is SGHTA and CDR2 is FQGNSA. V shed 4 bases and J shed 5 bases, with 15 bases lying between them. This CDR3 region has 15 residues. The CDR3 DNA follows: TGTGCCAGCAGCTCACAGTGGGCGGGAAACAATGAGCAGTTCTTC. Translation: CASSSQWAGNNEQFF. The entire variable domain, with the rest obtained from reference TRBV7-2 and TRBJ2-1, is as follows: GAGVSQSPSNKVTEKGKDVELRCDPISGHTALYWYRQSLGQGLEFLIYFQGNSAPDKSGLPSDRFSAERTGGSVSTLTIQRTQQEDSAVYLCASSSQWAGNNEQFFGPGTRLTVL.

Here the CDR3 reads CASSQGQTNQPQHF. The DNA of the CDR3 is TGTGCCAGCAGCCAGGGTCAAACAAATCAGCCCCAGCATTTT. The genes are TRBV27 and TRBJ1-5; weak D call: TRBD1 (5 bases). Trimming stripped 6 bases from V and 4 bases from J, with 13 bases between. Germline V gene data show CDR1 as MNHEY and CDR2 as SMNVEV (reference sequence). This CDR3 has 14 residues.

The chain employs TRBV12-5 and TRBJ1-2; no firm D call. The germline V gene has CDR1 LGHNT and CDR2 FRNRAP. The CDR3 covers 12 residues. Trimming pared 1 base from V and 4 bases from J, leaving 4 bases between. Here the CDR3 DNA reads TGTGCTAGTGGTTTGGAAGCCTATGGCTACACCTTC. Translating gives CASGLEAYGYTF.

The genes are TRBV7-2 and TRBJ1-6; perhaps TRBD1 as D (5 bases). The CDR3 extends over 15 amino acids. From germline, CDR1 is SGHTA and CDR2 FQGNSA. V dropped 1 base and J dropped 6 bases, with 10 bases sitting between them. CDR3 sequence: CASSLVHGGNSPLHF. The CDR3 nucleotides are TGTGCCAGCAGCTTAGTACATGGGGGTAATTCACCCCTCCACTTT.

This clone was seen just once. The chain combines TRBV5-1 with TRBJ2-3, with 7 bases matching TRBD2. CDR3 length: 15 residues. Germline CDR1 is SGHRS and CDR2 is YFSETQ. After removal of 2 bases from V and 1 base from J, the junction contained 4 bases not matched to a gene. As DNA, the CDR3 is TGCGCCAGCAGCTTAGCGGGGACGGGCACAGATACGCAGTATTTT. Its translation is CASSLAGTGTDTQYF.

This sequence joins TRBV27 and TRBJ2-7, with TRBD1 matching 10 bases. The CDR3 covers 15 residues. Germline V gene data show CDR1 as MNHEY and CDR2 as SMNVEV (reference sequence). J gave up 1 base and V 6 bases, and 6 bases lay outside the gene matches. Written as DNA, the CDR3 is TGTGCCAGCAGGAATCCGGGACAGGGGTCCTACGAGCAGTACTTC. The encoded protein is CASRNPGQGSYEQYF.

The CDR3 sequence is CASSLSPDRVSYEQYF. As DNA, the CDR3 is TGTGCCAGCTCACTTAGTCCGGACAGGGTGTCCTACGAGCAGTACTTC. The chain couples TRBV18 to TRBJ2-7; 8 nucleotides align to TRBD1. The CDR3 sequence is 16 residues long. Per the germline V gene, CDR1 is KGHSH and CDR2 is LQKENI. J was trimmed by 1 base and V by 4 bases; bases with no gene match: 9. The whole variable domain, remainder taken from reference TRBV18 and TRBJ2-7, is NAGVMQNPRHLVRRRGQEARLRCSPMKGHSHVYWYRQLPEEGLKFMVYLQKENIIDESGMPKERFSAEFPKEGPSILRIQQVVRGDSAAYFCASSLSPDRVSYEQYFGPGTRLTVT.

This clone has a single count. This chain uses TRBV7-8 with TRBJ2-5; D gene ambiguous. V shed 3 bases and J shed 5 bases, with 16 bases lying between them. Per the germline V gene, CDR1 is SGHVS and CDR2 is FQNEAQ. The CDR3 spans 15 residues. Here the CDR3 reads CASSFRSSLGETQYF. CDR3 sequence (DNA): TGTGCCAGCAGCTTCCGGTCTTCCCTCGGGGAGACCCAGTACTTC.

The V and J genes are TRBV6-5 and TRBJ2-7; the D gene could be TRBD1 or TRBD2 (5 bases each). CDR3 length equals 12 residues. Germline V gene data show CDR1 as MNHEY and CDR2 as SVGAGI. With 6 bases removed from V and 8 bases from J, the gap between germline ends came to 14 bases. CDR3 in amino acids: CASSLGGGQQYF. As DNA, the CDR3 is TGTGCCAGCAGCCTGGGTGGGGGACAGCAGTACTTC.

The chain couples TRBV25-1 to TRBJ2-2, with D uncertain. Germline values: CDR1 MGHDK, CDR2 SYGVNS. V was shortened by 4 bases and J by 6 bases, with 12 bases between the two germline ends. The CDR3 length is 14 residues. Written as DNA, the CDR3 is TGTGCCAGCAGTGCCTCCCCTGGAGCCGGGGAGCTGTTTTTT. This gives the protein CASSASPGAGELFF.

The chain is built from TRBV6-5 and TRBJ2-7; a weak D match, TRBD1 (6 bases). The CDR3 consists of 15 residues. Germline CDR1 MNHEY, CDR2 SVGAGI. Deletions cut 7 bases from V and 1 base from J, with 17 bases between. The CDR3 DNA reads as TGTGCCAGCACCTCCGGGACATCGCGGTCCTACGAGCAGTACTTC. This codes for CASTSGTSRSYEQYF.

The chain is built from TRBV5-5 and TRBJ2-5, with D perhaps given as TRBD1 or TRBD2 (5 bases each). The germline V gene encodes CDR1 SGHKS and CDR2 YYEKEE (reference sequence). The CDR3 has 14 amino acids. V lost 0 bases and J lost 5, with 11 bases in between. The CDR3 DNA reads TGTGCCAGCAGCTTGGTGGTGGGACGGGAGACCCAGTACTTC. Residues: CASSLVVGRETQYF.

This clone was recorded once. V is TRBV10-3 and J is TRBJ1-2; D unresolved. CDR3 length: 13 amino acids. Trimming left V 4 bases short and J 3 bases short, with 9 bases between. The germline CDR1 and CDR2 sequences are ENHRY and SYGVKD. The CDR3 protein is CAISGELHYGYTF. CDR3 sequence (DNA): TGTGCCATCAGTGGTGAACTCCACTATGGCTACACCTTC.